This TCR beta chain originates from a study of human T cells and chemical hapten exposure (dated by TCRdb to 2020 to 2023). Study-level background: For sensitization, 2% DPC in acetone was applied to a 2 cm by 2 cm area of upper inner arm skin. Throughout the roughly 23-week study period, patients were also given weekly therapeutic DPC doses on the scalp. Patch testing was performed on the upper back with Finn chambers containing 0.01% DPC, and the patch tests were scored after 6 days according to International Contact Dermatitis Research Group standards. Most of the patients in the cohort were female, and the cohort covered alopecia areata with under or over 50% scalp involvement, alopecia totalis and alopecia universalis. The libraries were sequenced as a pool, and the TCR yield per sample differed mostly because of small variations in library volumes within the pool. Peripheral blood TCR repertoire changes were tracked in vivo in alopecia patients during primary and secondary sensitization to the hapten diphenylcyclopropenone (DPC). Blood was sampled from patients pre-sensitization (week 0) and at 2, 6 and about 24 weeks after DPC sensitization. Twenty-nine alopecia patients gave blood for TCR sequencing at one to four time points (pre-sensitization, 2, 6 and 24 weeks). Study-wide findings and limitations: Compared with pre-sensitization or healthy control sets, expanded TCRs formed significantly more large CDR3 similarity clusters, which is consistent with antigen-driven responses. The number of PT1 expanded TCRs positively correlated with patch test score, significant at thresholds 8, 16 and 32 but not 4. Alopecia, a presumed autoimmune disease, was present in all patients, so the immune response of the patients might differ from that of healthy individuals. After repeated subsampling, changes were observed in the strength of the expansion versus patch-test correlation and in the threshold at which the correlation became significant. DPC sensitization did not change how many TCRs were above 1 in 1000 frequency, and no evidence was found of alterations in global repertoire structure.

The time point tag for this specimen amounts to: patch test 1, 2 weeks after DPC sensitization. Read against the paper, the sample's treatment or condition label means: therapeutic diphenylcyclopropenone sensitization with weekly scalp DPC. Blood at each patch-test visit was drawn before the patch test was applied. To be eligible, patients had to be aged 18 to 70, diagnosed with alopecia and judged suitable for DPC therapy, while pregnant patients were excluded. Total RNA was isolated from unfractionated whole blood collected in Tempus Blood RNA tubes. For CDR1 and CDR2, the germline V gene (reference sequence) lists LGHDT and YNNKEL. Trimming at the junction amounts to 0 bases on V and 4 bases on J, and the germline ends lie 12 bases apart. From the cysteine up to the phenylalanine, the CDR3 has a length of 15 residues. Solely the CDR3 DNA is kept, with 45 bases framed from the first base. There are a few counts of this clonotype. Its antigen remains unidentified. No quality values exist for individual bases; no much larger clone is one base distant.

Library generation was performed with RACE. Instrument used: NextSeq 500. During library preparation, unique molecular identifiers were attached to individual cDNA molecules so that TCRs could be counted in a quantitative, reproducible way. Both TCR alpha and TCR beta chains were sequenced from each blood RNA sample. As for the original processing: A median of approximately 100,000 TCRs per sample was observed, with a range of about 23,224 to 700,000. V, J and CDR3 annotation of the TCR reads was performed with the Decombinator software suite. For PS versus PT1 abundance plots, all samples were subsampled to the same number of TCRs (28,000). Expanded TCRs were defined as absent before sensitization and observed at least eight times at the 2-week time point. The public reads were run again by TCRdb, first through fastp at Q25 and then through MiXCR, and only productive beta chains were kept. A single entry per CDR3 protein holds the most common genes and DNA from its merged rows. The authors' filters were not applied to this entry. The sample table contains approximately 350,000 distinct CDR3 sequences; only one count was recorded for approximately 6.3% of them. About 8% of the sample comes from the top ten.

The rearrangement joined TRBV3-1 to TRBJ2-5; the D segment is perhaps TRBD1 or TRBD2, each sharing 5 matched bases. The clonotype originates from a young woman with alopecia areata. Some clones in this sample may be carry-over from other donors' samples. Sample: whole blood, taken in connection with sensitization to the hapten diphenylcyclopropenone (DPC). The bases read TGTGCCAGCAGCCAAGATGTAGTCGGGGCAGAGACCCAGTACTTC. It specifies CASSQDVVGAETQYF.